This TCR beta chain was identified in a study of radiotherapy plus CTLA-4 blockade in lung cancer. Overall study: Objective responses arose in roughly 20% of patients, and approximately 30% experienced disease control.

In regard to this clone: Its antigen is still unknown.

CTLA-4 blockade with ipilimumab, together with focal radiation, was given to patients with chemo-refractory metastatic non-small-cell lung cancer. Generated by immunoSEQ multiplex PCR, the TCRdb table keeps only in-frame clones and is missing some. The data hold tens of thousands of clones, with about four fifths observed a single time. Germline CDR1 MNHEY, CDR2 SMNVEV (reference sequence). V lost 5 bases and J lost 6; bases outside the gene matches: 14. This CDR3 region has 16 residues. Findings and limits, study-wide: TCR clones of tumor origin grew in blood after radiotherapy plus ipilimumab.

Sample: peripheral blood, taken from a patient treated with radiotherapy plus ipilimumab. The chain is built from TRBV27 and TRBJ1-2; 8 nucleotides match TRBD1. The clonotype comes from a human donor with non-small cell lung cancer that progressed on radiotherapy plus ipilimumab. This chain's CDR3 is CASSPGYRGARDGYTF. CDR3 bases: TGTGCCAGCAGTCCAGGGTACAGGGGGGCTCGGGATGGCTACACCTTC.